These T cell receptor beta chains were read from a single sample in a study of T-cell memory formation after mild COVID-19. Each CDR3 protein is one row after TCRdb ran MiXCR on the 5' RACE reads. The sample includes 380,000 or so distinct CDR3 sequences, roughly an eighth seen only once; the top ten take about a fifth. Sample: PBMCs or a T cell subset sorted from them (not recorded which). All receptors come from a man between 18 and 29 years old who had mild COVID-19 (a few samples of this study predate the infection). Cell type and time point are not known. Both conserved end residues are trimmed from each CDR3. A D gene is named only where the DNA matches it firmly.

TRBV6-6	TRBJ1-4	.	ASSYEGKAEKLF
TRBV6-5	TRBJ1-1	.	ASWRAATEAF
TRBV5-1	TRBJ2-6	.	ASSLTSSGANVLT
TRBV6-2/TRBV6-3	TRBJ1-1	.	ASSKSDSYSEAF
TRBV4-1	TRBJ2-3	TRBD1	ASSQAPGQMGKTDTQY
TRBV5-5	TRBJ1-5	.	ASSSDSFRSNQPQH
TRBV7-2	TRBJ2-7	.	ASSLGFRGFPGLEQY
TRBV18	TRBJ1-2	TRBD1	ASSRRDREVYT
TRBV5-5	TRBJ2-5	.	ASSSETVRETQY
TRBV4-1	TRBJ2-2	.	ASSQIVNANTGELF
TRBV29-1	TRBJ1-2	.	SVAGVRGRDGYT
TRBV6-1	TRBJ2-1	.	ASMKSGEQF
TRBV28	TRBJ2-1	TRBD2	ASSKAGGPLAEQF
TRBV7-9	TRBJ2-7	.	ASSPLAGSSYEQY
TRBV9	TRBJ1-5	TRBD1	ASSPGGAGGPQH
TRBV12-3/TRBV12-4	TRBJ2-5	TRBD2	ASSLAGGSQETQY
TRBV6-5	TRBJ2-2	TRBD1	ASSYPGTGGSGELF
TRBV6-2/TRBV6-3	TRBJ2-1	TRBD2	ASSYRGGGSEQF
TRBV7-2	TRBJ1-2	.	ASSLDDVGYT
TRBV28	TRBJ1-1	TRBD1	ASVLRDREAF
TRBV28	TRBJ1-1	.	ASRGDASRTEAF
TRBV5-1	TRBJ2-2	.	ASRPISGTGELF
TRBV28	TRBJ1-2	TRBD1	ASSGDRVPNYGYT
TRBV11-2	TRBJ1-1	TRBD1	ASSGEGAYTEAF
TRBV7-3	TRBJ1-4	.	ASSLLGATNEKLF
TRBV30	TRBJ2-2	.	AWNNRNTGELF
TRBV21-1	TRBJ2-5	.	ASSKGKGPRDRYQETQY
TRBV2	TRBJ2-5	.	AGCGQIQETQY
TRBV28	TRBJ1-4	.	ASSLFMGAQDEKLF
TRBV9	TRBJ1-5	TRBD1	ASSVEATGYQPQH
TRBV6-5	TRBJ2-1	.	ASSQRGGEQF
TRBV5-1	TRBJ2-7	TRBD1	ASSPDRAYEQY
TRBV7-2	TRBJ2-3	.	ASSLRPASTDTQY
TRBV6-2/TRBV6-3	TRBJ2-4	TRBD2	ASRLTSGGTKNIQY
TRBV6-6	TRBJ2-3	TRBD2	ASSYSEAGGPADTQY